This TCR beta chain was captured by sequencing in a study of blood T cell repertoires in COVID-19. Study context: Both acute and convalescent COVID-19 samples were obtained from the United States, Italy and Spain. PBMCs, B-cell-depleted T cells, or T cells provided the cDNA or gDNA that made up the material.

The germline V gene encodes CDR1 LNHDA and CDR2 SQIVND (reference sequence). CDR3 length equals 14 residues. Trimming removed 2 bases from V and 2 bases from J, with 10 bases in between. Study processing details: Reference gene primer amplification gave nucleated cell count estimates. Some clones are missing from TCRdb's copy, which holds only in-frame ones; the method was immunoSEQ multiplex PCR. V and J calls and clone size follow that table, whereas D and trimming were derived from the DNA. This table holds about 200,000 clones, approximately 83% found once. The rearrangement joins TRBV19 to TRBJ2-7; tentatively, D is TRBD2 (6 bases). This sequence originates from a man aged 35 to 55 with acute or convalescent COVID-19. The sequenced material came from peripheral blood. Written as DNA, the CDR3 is TGTGCCAGTAGTATAATGGAGGGGCCCTACGAGCAGTACTTC. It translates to CASSIMEGPYEQYF.